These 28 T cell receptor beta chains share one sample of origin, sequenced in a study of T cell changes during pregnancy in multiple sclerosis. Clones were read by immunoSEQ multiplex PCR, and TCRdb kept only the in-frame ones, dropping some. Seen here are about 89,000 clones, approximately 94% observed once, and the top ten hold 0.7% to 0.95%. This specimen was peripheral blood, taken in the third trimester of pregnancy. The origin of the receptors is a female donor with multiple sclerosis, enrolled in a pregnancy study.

CDR3 in amino acids: CASTADGLGTETQYF. The CDR3 DNA reads as TGTGCCAGCACCGCGGACGGACTAGGGACTGAGACCCAGTACTTC. The chain combines TRBV14 with TRBJ2-5; 7 nucleotides line up with TRBD2. With 7 bases clipped from V and 5 bases from J, the junction kept 13 bases outside the gene matches. Germline V gene lookup returns CDR1 SGHDN and CDR2 FVKESK. This CDR3 has 15 amino acids.

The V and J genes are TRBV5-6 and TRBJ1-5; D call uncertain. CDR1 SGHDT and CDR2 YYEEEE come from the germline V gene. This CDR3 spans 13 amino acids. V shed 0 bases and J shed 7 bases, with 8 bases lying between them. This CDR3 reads CASSLGGGQPQHF. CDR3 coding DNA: TGTGCCAGCAGCTTGGGGGGAGGCCAGCCCCAGCATTTT. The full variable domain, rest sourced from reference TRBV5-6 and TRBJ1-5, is DAGVTQSPTHLIKTRGQQVTLRCSPKSGHDTVSWYQQALGQGPQFIFQYYEEEERQRGNFPDRFSGHQFPNYSSELNVNALLLGDSALYLCASSLGGGQPQHFGDGTRLSIL.

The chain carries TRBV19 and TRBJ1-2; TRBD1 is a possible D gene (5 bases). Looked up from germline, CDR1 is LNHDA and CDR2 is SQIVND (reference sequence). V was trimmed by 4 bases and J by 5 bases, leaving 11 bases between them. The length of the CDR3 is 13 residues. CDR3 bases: TGTGCCAGTAGTACCAGGGATTGGTATGGCTACACCTTC. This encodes CASSTRDWYGYTF.

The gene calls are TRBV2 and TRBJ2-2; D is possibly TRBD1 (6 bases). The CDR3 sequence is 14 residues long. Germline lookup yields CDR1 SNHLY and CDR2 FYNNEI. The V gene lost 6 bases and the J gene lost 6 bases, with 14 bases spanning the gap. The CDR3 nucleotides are TGTGCCAGCAGCGCCGGGACACCCCCCGGGGAGCTGTTTTTT. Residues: CASSAGTPPGELFF.

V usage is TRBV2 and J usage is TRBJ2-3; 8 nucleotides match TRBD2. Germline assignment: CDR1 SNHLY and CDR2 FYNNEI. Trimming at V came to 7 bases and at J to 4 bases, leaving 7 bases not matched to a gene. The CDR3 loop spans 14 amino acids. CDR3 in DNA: TGTGCCAGCACCCCGGTCGGGAGGGCAGATACGCAGTATTTT. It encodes CASTPVGRADTQYF.

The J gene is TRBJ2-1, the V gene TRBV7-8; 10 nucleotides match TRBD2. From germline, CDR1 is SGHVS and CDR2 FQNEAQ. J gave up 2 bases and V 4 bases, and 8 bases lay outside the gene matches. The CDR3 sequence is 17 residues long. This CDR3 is CASSSLSLAGTYNEQFF. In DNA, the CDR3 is TGTGCCAGCAGCTCTCTCTCACTAGCGGGAACCTACAATGAGCAGTTCTTC.

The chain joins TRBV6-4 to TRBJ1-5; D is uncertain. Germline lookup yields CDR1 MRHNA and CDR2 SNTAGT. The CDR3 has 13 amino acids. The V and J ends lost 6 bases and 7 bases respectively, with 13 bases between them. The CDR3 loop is CASSADFGQPQHF. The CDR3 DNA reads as TGTGCCAGCAGCGCAGACTTCGGCCAGCCCCAGCATTTT.

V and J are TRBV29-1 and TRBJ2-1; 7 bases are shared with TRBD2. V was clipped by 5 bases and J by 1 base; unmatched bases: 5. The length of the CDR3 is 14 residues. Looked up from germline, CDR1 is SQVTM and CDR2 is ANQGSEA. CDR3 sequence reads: CSVQERESYNEQFF. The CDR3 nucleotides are TGCAGCGTTCAGGAGCGGGAATCCTACAATGAGCAGTTCTTC.

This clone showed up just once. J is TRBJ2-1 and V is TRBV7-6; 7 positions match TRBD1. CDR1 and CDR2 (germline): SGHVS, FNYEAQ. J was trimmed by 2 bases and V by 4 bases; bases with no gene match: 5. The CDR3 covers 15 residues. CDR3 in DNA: TGTGCCAGCAGCTCGACAGGGCCCCCCTACAATGAGCAGTTCTTC. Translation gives CASSSTGPPYNEQFF.

The CDR3 protein is CATTLTGQETQYF. CDR3 coding DNA: TGCGCCACTACACTCACGGGGCAAGAGACCCAGTACTTC. The gene calls are TRBV5-1 and TRBJ2-5; D is possibly TRBD2 (5 bases). V gave up 9 bases and J gave up 2 bases, with 14 bases separating them. The CDR3 totals 13 residues. Looked up from germline, CDR1 is SGHRS and CDR2 is YFSETQ.

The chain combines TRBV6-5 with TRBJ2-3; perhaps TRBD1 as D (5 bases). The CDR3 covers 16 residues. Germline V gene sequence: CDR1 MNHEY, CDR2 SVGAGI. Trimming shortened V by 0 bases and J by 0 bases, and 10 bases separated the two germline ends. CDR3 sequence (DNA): TGTGCCAGCAGTTACTCTCGTGGGGCTAGCACAGATACGCAGTATTTT. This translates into CASSYSRGASTDTQYF.

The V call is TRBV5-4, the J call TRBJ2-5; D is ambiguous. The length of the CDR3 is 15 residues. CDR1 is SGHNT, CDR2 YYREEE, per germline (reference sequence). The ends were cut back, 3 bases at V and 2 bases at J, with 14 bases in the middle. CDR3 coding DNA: TGTGCCAGCAGCTACCAGGCCATGCTACAAGAGACCCAGTACTTC. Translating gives CASSYQAMLQETQYF.

For the CDR3, the DNA is TGTGCCAGCAGCTCTGGGGGACTAGCGGGGGAGCAGTTCTTC. Protein sequence: CASSSGGLAGEQFF. This chain uses TRBV7-3 with TRBJ2-1; 13 positions agree with TRBD2. Losses at the gene ends were 4 bases for V and 10 bases for J; bases not matched to a gene: 4. Germline lookup yields CDR1 SGHTA and CDR2 FQGTGA. The CDR3 length is 14 residues.

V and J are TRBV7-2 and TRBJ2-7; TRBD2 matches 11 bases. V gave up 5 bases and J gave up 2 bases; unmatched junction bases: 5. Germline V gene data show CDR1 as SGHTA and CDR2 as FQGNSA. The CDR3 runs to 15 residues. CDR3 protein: CASSLGLAEAYEQYF. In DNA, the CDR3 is TGTGCCAGCAGCCTGGGACTAGCGGAGGCCTACGAGCAGTACTTC.

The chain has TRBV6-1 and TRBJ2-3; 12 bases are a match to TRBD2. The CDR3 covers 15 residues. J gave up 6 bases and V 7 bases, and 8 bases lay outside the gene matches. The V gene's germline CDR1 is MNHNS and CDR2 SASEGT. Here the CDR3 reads CASTQTSGRGDTQYF. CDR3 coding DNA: TGTGCCAGCACGCAGACTAGCGGGAGAGGGGATACGCAGTATTTT.

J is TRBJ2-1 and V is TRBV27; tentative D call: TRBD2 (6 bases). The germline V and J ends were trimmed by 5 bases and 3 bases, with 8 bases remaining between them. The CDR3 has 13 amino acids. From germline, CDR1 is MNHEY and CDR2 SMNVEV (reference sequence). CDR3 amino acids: CASSGGSYNEQFF. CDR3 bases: TGTGCCAGCAGTGGGGGGAGCTACAATGAGCAGTTCTTC.

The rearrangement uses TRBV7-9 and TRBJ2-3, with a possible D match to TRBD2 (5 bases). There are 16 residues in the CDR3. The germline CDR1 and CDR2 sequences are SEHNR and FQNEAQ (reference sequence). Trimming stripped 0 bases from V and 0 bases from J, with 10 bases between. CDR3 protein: CASSLAAGLSTDTQYF. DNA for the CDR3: TGTGCCAGCAGCTTAGCGGCGGGCCTTAGCACAGATACGCAGTATTTT.

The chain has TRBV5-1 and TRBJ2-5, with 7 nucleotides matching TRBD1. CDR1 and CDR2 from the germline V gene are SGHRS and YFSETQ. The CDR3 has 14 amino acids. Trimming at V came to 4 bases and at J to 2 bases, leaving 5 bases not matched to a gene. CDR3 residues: CASSTGQIQETQYF. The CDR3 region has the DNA TGCGCCAGCAGCACGGGACAGATTCAAGAGACCCAGTACTTC.

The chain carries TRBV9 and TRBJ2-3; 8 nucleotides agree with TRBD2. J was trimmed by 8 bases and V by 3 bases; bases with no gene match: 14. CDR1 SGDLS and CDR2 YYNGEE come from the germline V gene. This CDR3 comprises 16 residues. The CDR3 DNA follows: TGTGCCAGCAGCGGGACCGGGACTAGTTCCCTCGGTACGCAGTATTTT. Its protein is CASSGTGTSSLGTQYF.

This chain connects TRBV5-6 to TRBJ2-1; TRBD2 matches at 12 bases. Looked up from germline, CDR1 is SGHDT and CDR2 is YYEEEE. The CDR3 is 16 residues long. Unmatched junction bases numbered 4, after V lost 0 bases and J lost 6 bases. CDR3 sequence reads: CASSLGLAGALNEQFF. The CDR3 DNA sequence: TGTGCCAGCAGCTTGGGACTAGCGGGAGCCCTCAATGAGCAGTTCTTC.

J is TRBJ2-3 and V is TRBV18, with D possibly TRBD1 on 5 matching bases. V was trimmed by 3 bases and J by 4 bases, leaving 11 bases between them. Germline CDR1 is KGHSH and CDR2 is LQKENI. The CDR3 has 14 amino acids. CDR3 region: CASSPGDRADTQYF. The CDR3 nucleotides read TGTGCCAGCTCACCTGGCGACAGAGCAGATACGCAGTATTTT.

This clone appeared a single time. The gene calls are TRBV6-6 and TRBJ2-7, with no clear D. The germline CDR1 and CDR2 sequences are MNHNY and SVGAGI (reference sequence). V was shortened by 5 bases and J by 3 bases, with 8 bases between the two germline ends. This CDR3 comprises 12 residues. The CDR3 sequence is CASSGHVYEQYF. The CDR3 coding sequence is TGTGCCAGCAGTGGCCACGTCTACGAGCAGTACTTC.

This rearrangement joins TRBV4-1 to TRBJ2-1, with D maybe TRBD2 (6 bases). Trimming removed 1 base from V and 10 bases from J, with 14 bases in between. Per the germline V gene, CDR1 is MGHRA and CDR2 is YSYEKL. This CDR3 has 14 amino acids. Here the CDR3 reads CASSQGRDRDEQFF. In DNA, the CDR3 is TGCGCCAGCAGCCAAGGGAGGGATCGCGACGAGCAGTTCTTC.

In DNA, the CDR3 is TGTGCCAGCAGTTTATCGATCGGGACAGGGAAAGACTACACCTTC. This codes for CASSLSIGTGKDYTF. V is TRBV27 and J is TRBJ1-2; 9 nucleotides line up with TRBD1. Losses at the gene ends were 0 bases for V and 10 bases for J; bases not matched to a gene: 9. The CDR3 is 15 amino acids. CDR1 MNHEY and CDR2 SMNVEV come from the germline V gene (reference sequence).

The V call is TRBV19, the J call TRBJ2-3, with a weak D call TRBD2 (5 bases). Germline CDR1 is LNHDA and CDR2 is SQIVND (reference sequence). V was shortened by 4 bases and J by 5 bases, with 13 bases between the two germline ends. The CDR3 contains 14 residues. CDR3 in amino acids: CASSTSSLGDTQYF. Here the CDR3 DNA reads TGTGCCAGTAGTACTAGCTCCTTAGGAGATACGCAGTATTTT.

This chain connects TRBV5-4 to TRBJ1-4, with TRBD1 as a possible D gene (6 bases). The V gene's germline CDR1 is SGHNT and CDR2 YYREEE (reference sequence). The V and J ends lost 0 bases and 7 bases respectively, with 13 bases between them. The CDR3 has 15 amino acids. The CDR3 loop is CASSLARQGGEKLFF. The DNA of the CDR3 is TGTGCCAGCAGCTTGGCCCGGCAAGGGGGTGAAAAACTGTTTTTT.

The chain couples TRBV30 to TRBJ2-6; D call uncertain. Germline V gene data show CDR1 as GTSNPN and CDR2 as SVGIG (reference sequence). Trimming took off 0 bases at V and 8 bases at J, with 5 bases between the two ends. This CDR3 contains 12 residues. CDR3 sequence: CAWSVSTNVLTF. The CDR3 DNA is TGTGCCTGGAGTGTTTCCACCAACGTCCTGACTTTC. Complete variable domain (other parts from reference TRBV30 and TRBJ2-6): SQTIHQWPATLVQPVGSPLSLECTVEGTSNPNLYWYRQAAGRGLQLLFYSVGIGQISSEVPQNLSASRPQDRQFILSSKKLLLSDSGFYLCAWSVSTNVLTFGAGSRLTVL.

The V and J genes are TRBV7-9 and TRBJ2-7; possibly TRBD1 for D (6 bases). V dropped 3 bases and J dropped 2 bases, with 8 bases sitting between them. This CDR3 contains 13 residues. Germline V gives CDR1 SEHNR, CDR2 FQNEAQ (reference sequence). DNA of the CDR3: TGTGCCAGCAGCTTGGACAGTACCTACGAGCAGTACTTC. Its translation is CASSLDSTYEQYF.